A selection of T cell receptor beta chains follows, all from one sample in a study of molecular identifiers for immune sequencing clone quantification. Each CDR3 protein gets one entry after TCRdb re-called the PCR reads with MiXCR. Of over 550,000 distinct CDR3 sequences in the sample, 25% were seen once. Material: naive CD8+ T cells from blood, with Jurkat cell RNA spiked in. The receptors derive from a human donor in good health. Some libraries in this study had Jurkat cell RNA spiked in. The CDR3 runs from the conserved cysteine through the conserved F or W. A D gene is named only where the DNA matches it firmly. Size is stated for part of the rows, as once, few or many counts, or as a class when the clone is expanded.

CASSSETGPRPDTQYF | TGTGCCAGCAGCTCGGAGACGGGCCCTCGGCCAGATACGCAGTATTTT | TRBV11-2 | few | NA | TRBJ2-3
CASSEVGQRYNSPLHF | TGTGCCAGCAGCGAGGTGGGACAGAGATATAATTCACCCCTCCACTTT | TRBV13 | few | TRBD1 | TRBJ1-6
CASRIQGINEKLFF | TGTGCCAGCAGAATACAGGGGATTAATGAAAAACTGTTTTTT | TRBV6-1 | many | TRBD1 | TRBJ1-4
CASSQDPGSYEQYF | TGCGCCAGCAGCCAAGACCCGGGCTCCTACGAGCAGTACTTC | TRBV4-1 | many | NA | TRBJ2-7
CASNQDRGKETQYF | TGTGCCAGCAACCAGGACAGGGGGAAAGAGACCCAGTACTTC | TRBV9 | NA | TRBD1 | TRBJ2-5
CASSTYDWGVTDTQYF | TGTGCCAGTAGTACTTACGACTGGGGGGTTACAGATACGCAGTATTTT | TRBV19 | few | NA | TRBJ2-3
CASSQDSKGTIYGYTF | TGCGCCAGCAGCCAAGATAGTAAAGGGACCATCTATGGCTACACCTTC | TRBV4-3 | many | NA | TRBJ1-2
CASTHPASGSDKNTGELFF | TGTGCCAGCACCCACCCGGCTAGCGGCTCTGATAAGAACACCGGGGAGCTGTTTTTT | TRBV9 | many | TRBD2 | TRBJ2-2
CASSSPGQGVDQAPQYF | TGTGCCAGCAGTTCCCCGGGACAGGGCGTTGACCAAGCGCCCCAGTACTTC | TRBV7-9 | NA | TRBD1 | TRBJ2-5
CASSAWDSVEQYF | TGTGCCAGCAGCGCGTGGGACAGTGTGGAGCAGTACTTC | TRBV9 | many | TRBD1 | TRBJ2-7
CASSPAESRGHEQYF | TGTGCCAGCAGCCCAGCGGAGTCAAGGGGCCACGAGCAGTACTTC | TRBV11-2 | few | NA | TRBJ2-7
CASSQGWGRYEQYF | TGCGCCAGCAGCCAAGGTTGGGGGCGGTACGAGCAGTACTTC | TRBV4-3 | NA | NA | TRBJ2-7
CASRPRPGQGVEAFF | TGTGCCAGCAGACCGCGCCCCGGACAGGGAGTCGAAGCTTTCTTT | TRBV12-3/TRBV12-4 | few | TRBD1 | TRBJ1-1
CASSLGSANEKLFF | TGTGCCAGCAGCTTGGGTTCTGCTAATGAAAAACTGTTTTTT | TRBV7-9 | many | NA | TRBJ1-4
CASSWEGDTQYF | TGCGCCAGCAGCTGGGAGGGAGATACGCAGTATTTT | TRBV4-1 | many | TRBD2 | TRBJ2-3
CASSGRQGYNEQFF | TGTGCCAGCAGCGGGAGACAGGGTTACAATGAGCAGTTCTTC | TRBV9 | few | TRBD1 | TRBJ2-1
CASSIEGQGDSSTDTQYF | TGTGCCAGTAGTATAGAAGGACAGGGGGACTCTAGCACAGATACGCAGTATTTT | TRBV19 | NA | TRBD1 | TRBJ2-3
CASSYYGGGTYEQYF | TGTGCCAGCAGTTACTATGGAGGGGGCACCTACGAGCAGTACTTC | TRBV6-5 | few | NA | TRBJ2-7
CTSSHWAQYGYTF | TGTACCAGCAGCCATTGGGCTCAGTATGGCTACACCTTC | TRBV5-6 | NA | NA | TRBJ1-2
CASSLEAGWGEGNEQFF | TGTGCCAGCAGCTTGGAGGCAGGTTGGGGGGAGGGCAATGAGCAGTTCTTC | TRBV5-4 | few | TRBD2 | TRBJ2-1
CASSHRGRETQYF | TGTGCCAGCAGTCACAGGGGGCGAGAGACCCAGTACTTC | TRBV12-3/TRBV12-4 | few | TRBD1 | TRBJ2-5
CASSQRTGNDGYTF | TGTGCCAGCAGCCAAAGAACAGGGAATGATGGCTACACCTTC | TRBV3-1 | NA | NA | TRBJ1-2
CASSYLASSYNEQFF | TGTGCCAGCAGTTACTTGGCTAGCTCCTACAATGAGCAGTTCTTC | TRBV6-6 | few | NA | TRBJ2-1
CASSIWGADNEQFF | TGTGCCAGTAGTATTTGGGGTGCGGACAATGAGCAGTTCTTC | TRBV19 | few | NA | TRBJ2-1
CASSSIEGQWGQYEQYF | TGTGCCAGCAGCTCTATAGAAGGACAGTGGGGCCAGTACGAGCAGTACTTC | TRBV13 | few | NA | TRBJ2-7
CASSVHSSYEQYF | TGTGCCAGCAGCGTCCACAGCTCCTACGAGCAGTACTTC | TRBV7-6 | NA | NA | TRBJ2-7
CASSPPWTGIYNEQFF | TGTGCCAGCAGCCCTCCGTGGACAGGGATTTACAATGAGCAGTTCTTC | TRBV7-9 | few | TRBD1 | TRBJ2-1
CASSQGDGQMNTEAFF | TGCGCCAGCAGCCAGGGGGATGGACAGATGAACACTGAAGCTTTCTTT | TRBV4-1 | few | NA | TRBJ1-1
CASKLTENPYEQYF | TGTGCCAGCAAGTTGACAGAAAACCCCTACGAGCAGTACTTC | TRBV6-1 | NA | NA | TRBJ2-7